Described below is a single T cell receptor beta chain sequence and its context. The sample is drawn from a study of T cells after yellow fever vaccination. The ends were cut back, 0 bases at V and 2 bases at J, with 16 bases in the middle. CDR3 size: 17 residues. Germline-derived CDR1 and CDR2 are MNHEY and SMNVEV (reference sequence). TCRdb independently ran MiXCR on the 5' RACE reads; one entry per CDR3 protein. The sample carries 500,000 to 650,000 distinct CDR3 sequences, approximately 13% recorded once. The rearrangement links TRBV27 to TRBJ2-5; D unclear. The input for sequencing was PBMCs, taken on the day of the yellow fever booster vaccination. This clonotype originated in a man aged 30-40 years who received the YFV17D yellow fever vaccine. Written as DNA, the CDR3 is TGTGCCAGCAGTTTATCGAGAGCACACCTATTACAAGAGACCCAGTACTTC. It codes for CASSLSRAHLLQETQYF.